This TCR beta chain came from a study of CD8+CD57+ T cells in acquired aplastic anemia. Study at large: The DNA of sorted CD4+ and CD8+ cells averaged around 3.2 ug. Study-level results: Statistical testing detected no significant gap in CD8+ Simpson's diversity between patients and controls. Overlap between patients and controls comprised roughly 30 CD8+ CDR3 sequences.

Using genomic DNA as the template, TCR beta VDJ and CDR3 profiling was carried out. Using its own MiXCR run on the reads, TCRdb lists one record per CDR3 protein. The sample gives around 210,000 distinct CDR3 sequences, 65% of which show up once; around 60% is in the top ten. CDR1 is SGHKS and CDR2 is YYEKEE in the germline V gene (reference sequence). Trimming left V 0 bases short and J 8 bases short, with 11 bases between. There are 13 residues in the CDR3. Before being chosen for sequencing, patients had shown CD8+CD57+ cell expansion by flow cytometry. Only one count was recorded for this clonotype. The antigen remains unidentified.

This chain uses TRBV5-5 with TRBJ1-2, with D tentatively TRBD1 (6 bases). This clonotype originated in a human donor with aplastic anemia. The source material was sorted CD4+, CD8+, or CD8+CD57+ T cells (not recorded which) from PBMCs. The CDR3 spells CASSLVGAGGYTF. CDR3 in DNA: TGTGCCAGCAGCTTGGTGGGGGCGGGAGGCTACACCTTC.